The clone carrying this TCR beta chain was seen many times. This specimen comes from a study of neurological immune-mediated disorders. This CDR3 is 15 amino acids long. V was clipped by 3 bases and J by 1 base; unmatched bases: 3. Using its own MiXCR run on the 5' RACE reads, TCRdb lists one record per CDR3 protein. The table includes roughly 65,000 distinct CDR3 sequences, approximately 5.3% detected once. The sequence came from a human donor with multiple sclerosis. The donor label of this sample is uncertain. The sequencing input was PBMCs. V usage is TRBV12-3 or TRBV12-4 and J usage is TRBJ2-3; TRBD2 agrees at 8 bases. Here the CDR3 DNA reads TGTGCCAGCAGTTTTGTTAGCGGGGGCACAGATACGCAGTATTTT. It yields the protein CASSFVSGGTDTQYF.